This TCR beta chain appears in the sequencing data of a study of blood T cell repertoires in COVID-19. Looking at the study overall: PBMCs, B-cell-depleted T cells, or T cells were the source of the cDNA or gDNA that made up the material.

The CDR3 is 15 residues long. V was trimmed by 3 bases and J by 6 bases, leaving 17 bases between them. CDR1 is KGHSH, CDR2 LQKENI, per germline. Here immunoSEQ multiplex PCR was the method, and the copy in TCRdb shows in-frame clones only, minus some. Of 90,000 to 120,000 clones listed, roughly four fifths are singletons. The sequenced material came from peripheral blood. This receptor was identified in a man in his 60s with acute or convalescent COVID-19. The V call is TRBV18, the J call TRBJ1-1, with D unresolved. In DNA, the CDR3 is TGTGCCAGCTCACCCCAGACGGAGTTGGCCTCTGAAGCTTTCTTT. This translates into CASSPQTELASEAFF.